Listed below are T cell receptor beta chains from one sample, sequenced in a study of cytomegalovirus exposure and HLA in healthy donors. Sequencing was performed with immunoSEQ multiplex PCR; in TCRdb, only in-frame clones are kept and a portion is missing. The table lists under 200,000 clones, roughly 80% of them singletons. The sample was PBMCs. The source of these receptors is a girl aged 2-10 years in good health and CMV-seropositive. CDR3s include the opening cysteine and the closing phenylalanine or tryptophan. The D gene is left open where the match is weak. Expanded clones are given a class, and other clones once, few, many or no size at all.

>TRBJ2-1|NA|TRBV19|once
CASSIDRRGIEQFF
TGTGCCAGTAGTATAGATAGACGGGGAATTGAGCAGTTCTTC
>TRBJ2-1|TRBD2|TRBV5-4|NA
CASSLDAGGPVYEQFF
TGTGCCAGCAGCTTGGATGCGGGAGGGCCAGTCTATGAGCAGTTCTTC
>TRBJ1-5|NA|TRBV28|NA
CASSLVFWQGNQPQHF
NA
>TRBJ2-4|NA|TRBV7-8|once
CASSLEADFNIQYF
TGTGCCAGCAGCTTAGAGGCGGACTTTAACATTCAGTACTTC
>TRBJ2-6|NA|TRBV18|NA
CASSPTSSGANVLTF
TGTGCCAGCTCACCCACAAGCTCTGGGGCCAACGTCCTGACTTTC
>TRBJ2-7|NA|TRBV28|NA
CASGGQLYEQYF
TGTGCCAGCGGTGGACAGCTCTACGAGCAGTACTTC
>TRBJ2-2|TRBD1|TRBV5-1|NA
CASSPPQGANTGELFF
TGCGCCAGCAGCCCTCCCCAGGGGGCGAACACCGGGGAGCTGTTTTTT
>TRBJ2-2|TRBD2|TRBV7-9|NA
CASRQHPSGRNTGELFF
TGTGCCAGCAGACAACACCCTAGCGGGAGGAACACCGGGGAGCTGTTTTTT
>TRBJ2-5|TRBD2|TRBV6-1|NA
CASSVERGTRRTQYF
TGTGCCAGCAGTGTCGAGCGGGGGACGAGGAGGACCCAGTACTTC
>TRBJ2-1|TRBD2|TRBV5-1|NA
CASSSLLAGGYNEQFF
TGCGCCAGCAGCTCACTGCTAGCGGGAGGATACAATGAGCAGTTCTTC
>TRBJ2-4|NA|TRBV15|once
CATSRVLAKNIQYF
TGTGCCACCAGCAGGGTACTGGCCAAAAACATTCAGTACTTC
>TRBJ2-1|TRBD2|TRBV7-3|NA
CASSLKSLAGGNEQFF
TGTGCCAGCAGCTTAAAAAGTTTAGCGGGAGGAAATGAGCAGTTCTTC
>TRBJ2-1|NA|TRBV28|NA
CASSFGLAYNEQFF
TGTGCCAGCAGTTTTGGGCTAGCTTACAATGAGCAGTTCTTC
>TRBJ1-1|NA|TRBV15|NA
CATSRALRGGNTEAFF
TGTGCCACCAGCAGAGCTCTTAGGGGTGGGAACACTGAAGCTTTCTTT
>TRBJ1-1|NA|TRBV7-9|NA
CASSGRDIDGTPAFF
TGTGCCAGCAGCGGCCGGGACATCGACGGCACTCCTGCTTTCTTT
>TRBJ1-2|NA|TRBV19|NA
CTSSIPTDGYTF
TGTACCAGTAGTATTCCCACGGATGGCTACACCTTC
>TRBJ2-2|NA|TRBV6-4|NA
CASSYTDSNTGELFF
TGTGCCAGCAGTTACACGGACTCGAACACCGGGGAGCTGTTTTTT
>TRBJ2-3|TRBD2|TRBV5-1|NA
CASSPSLGLAMNTQYF
TGCGCCAGCAGCCCGTCCCTAGGACTAGCGATGAATACGCAGTATTTT
>TRBJ1-2|TRBD1|TRBV9|NA
CASSARQGYGYTF
TGTGCCAGCAGCGCCCGACAGGGGTATGGCTACACCTTC
>TRBJ2-2|TRBD2|TRBV7-9|NA
CASSWPPAGGPTGELFF
TGTGCCAGCAGCTGGCCCCCAGCGGGAGGGCCGACGGGGGAGCTGTTTTTT
>TRBJ2-3|NA|TRBV5-5|NA
CASSSVTDTQYF
TGTGCCAGCAGCTCAGTCACAGATACGCAGTATTTT
>TRBJ2-7|TRBD1|TRBV4-1|few
CASSPTGGPRLGEQYF
TGCGCCAGCAGTCCTACAGGGGGCCCCCGCCTTGGAGAGCAGTACTTC
>TRBJ2-7|TRBD2|TRBV4-1|NA
CASSQDQREPYEQYF
TGCGCCAGCAGCCAAGATCAGCGGGAACCCTACGAGCAGTACTTC
>TRBJ2-1|NA|TRBV30|NA
CAWSKLLKKNEQFF
TGTGCCTGGAGTAAACTCCTCAAGAAAAATGAGCAGTTCTTC
>TRBJ2-1|TRBD2|TRBV27|NA
CASSRGGTSNEQFF
TGTGCCAGCAGTCGAGGGGGGACTAGCAATGAGCAGTTCTTC
>TRBJ1-3|NA|TRBV9|NA
CASSTPQGTIYF
TGTGCCAGCAGCACCCCCCAGGGCACCATATATTTT
>TRBJ1-3|NA|TRBV6-5|NA
CASSSKAGASGNTIYF
TGTGCCAGCAGTTCCAAGGCGGGGGCGTCTGGAAACACCATATATTTT
>TRBJ2-1|TRBD2|TRBV7-7|once
CASSLVAGGRNEQFF
TGTGCTAGCAGCTTAGTAGCGGGAGGGAGGAATGAGCAGTTCTTC
>TRBJ2-5|TRBD1|TRBV5-4|NA
CASSRQGEETQYF
TGTGCCAGCAGCAGACAGGGCGAAGAGACCCAGTACTTC
>TRBJ2-7|NA|TRBV6-5|few
CASSTQGWRPGEQYF
TGTGCCAGCAGTACCCAGGGGTGGCGGCCCGGGGAGCAGTACTTC
>TRBJ2-2|NA|TRBV7-3|NA
CASSLGDPGTGELFF
TGTGCCAGCAGCTTAGGAGACCCGGGCACCGGGGAGCTGTTTTTT